Detailed here is one TCR beta chain. Antigen: not known. Each participant with HIV received care in the United States. The data were taken from a study of long-term antiretroviral therapy in people with HIV. Findings and limits, study-wide: Repertoires with HIV possessed tighter CDR3 length spans than those of controls.

Version v3.0 of the immunoSEQ assay was performed at survey level. Using immunoSEQ multiplex PCR, the repertoire was profiled, and TCRdb retains in-frame clones only, with some absent. This table has roughly 28,000 clones, about three quarters appearing once. V was trimmed by 0 bases and J by 8 bases, leaving 23 bases between them. This CDR3 has 17 residues. CDR1 SGHNT and CDR2 YYREEE come from the germline V gene (reference sequence). The specimen was unsorted PBMCs, collected 1.5 years before starting antiretroviral therapy. J is TRBJ1-2 and V is TRBV5-4; D call uncertain. The TCR comes from a man younger than 30 with HIV. Written as DNA, the CDR3 is TGTGCCAGCAGCTTGGATTCGATTAGACCTACACGCGAGGGCTACACCTTC. Its protein product is CASSLDSIRPTREGYTF.